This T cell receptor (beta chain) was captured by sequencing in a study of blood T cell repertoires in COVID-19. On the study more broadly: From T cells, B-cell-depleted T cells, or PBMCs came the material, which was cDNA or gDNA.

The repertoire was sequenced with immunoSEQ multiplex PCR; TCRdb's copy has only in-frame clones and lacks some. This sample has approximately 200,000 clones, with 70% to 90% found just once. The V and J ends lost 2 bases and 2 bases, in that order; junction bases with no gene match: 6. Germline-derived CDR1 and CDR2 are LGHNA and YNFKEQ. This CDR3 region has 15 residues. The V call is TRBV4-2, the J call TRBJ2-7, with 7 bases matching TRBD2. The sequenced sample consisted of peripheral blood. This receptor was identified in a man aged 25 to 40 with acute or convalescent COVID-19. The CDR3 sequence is CASSQISGDAYEQYF. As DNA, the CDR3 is TGTGCCAGCAGCCAAATAAGCGGGGACGCCTACGAGCAGTACTTC.